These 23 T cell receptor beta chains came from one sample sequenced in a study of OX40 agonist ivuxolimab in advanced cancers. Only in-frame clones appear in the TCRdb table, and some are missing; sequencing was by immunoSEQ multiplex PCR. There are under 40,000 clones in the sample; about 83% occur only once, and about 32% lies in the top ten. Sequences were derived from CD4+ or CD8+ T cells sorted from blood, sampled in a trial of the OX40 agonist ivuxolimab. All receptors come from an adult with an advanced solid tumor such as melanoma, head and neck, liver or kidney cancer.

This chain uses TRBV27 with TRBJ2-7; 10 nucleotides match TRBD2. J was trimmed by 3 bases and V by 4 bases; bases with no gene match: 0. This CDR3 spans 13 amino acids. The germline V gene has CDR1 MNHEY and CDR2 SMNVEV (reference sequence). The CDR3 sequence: CASSSSGSYEQYF. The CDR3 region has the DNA TGTGCCAGCAGTTCTAGCGGGAGCTACGAGCAGTACTTC.

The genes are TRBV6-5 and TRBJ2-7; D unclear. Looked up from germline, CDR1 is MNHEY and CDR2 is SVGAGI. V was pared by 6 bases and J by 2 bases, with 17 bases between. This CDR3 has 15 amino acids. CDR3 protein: CASSTGPGTTYEQYF. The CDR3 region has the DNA TGTGCCAGCAGCACCGGTCCGGGCACCACCTACGAGCAGTACTTC.

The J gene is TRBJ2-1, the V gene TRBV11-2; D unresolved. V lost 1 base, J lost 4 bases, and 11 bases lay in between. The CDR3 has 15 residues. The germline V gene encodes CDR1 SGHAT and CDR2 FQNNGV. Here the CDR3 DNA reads TGTGCCAGCAGCTTAGGGAGTCTTACTTACAATGAGCAGTTCTTC. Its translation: CASSLGSLTYNEQFF.

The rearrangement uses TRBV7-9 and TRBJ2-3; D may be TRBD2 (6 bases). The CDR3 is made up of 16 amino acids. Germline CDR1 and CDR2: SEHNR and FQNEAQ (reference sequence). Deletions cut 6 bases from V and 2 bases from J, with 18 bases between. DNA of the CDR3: TGTGCCAGCAGTAGTCGGGTAGCGGAGTACACAGATACGCAGTATTTT. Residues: CASSSRVAEYTDTQYF.

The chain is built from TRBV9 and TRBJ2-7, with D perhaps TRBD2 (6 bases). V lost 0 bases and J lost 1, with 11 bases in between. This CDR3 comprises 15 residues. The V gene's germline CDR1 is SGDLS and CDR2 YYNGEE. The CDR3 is CASSVAAGTSYEQYF. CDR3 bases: TGTGCCAGCAGCGTAGCGGCGGGGACTTCCTACGAGCAGTACTTC.

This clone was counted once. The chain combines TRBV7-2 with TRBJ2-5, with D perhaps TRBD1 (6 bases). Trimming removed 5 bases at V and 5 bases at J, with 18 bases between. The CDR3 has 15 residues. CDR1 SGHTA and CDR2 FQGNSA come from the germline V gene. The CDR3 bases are TGTGCCAGCAGCCCCCTGGGGGCCACGGGGGAGACCCAGTACTTC. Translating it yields CASSPLGATGETQYF. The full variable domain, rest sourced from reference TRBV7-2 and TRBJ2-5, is GAGVSQSPSNKVTEKGKDVELRCDPISGHTALYWYRQSLGQGLEFLIYFQGNSAPDKSGLPSDRFSAERTGGSVSTLTIQRTQQEDSAVYLCASSPLGATGETQYFGPGTRLLVL.

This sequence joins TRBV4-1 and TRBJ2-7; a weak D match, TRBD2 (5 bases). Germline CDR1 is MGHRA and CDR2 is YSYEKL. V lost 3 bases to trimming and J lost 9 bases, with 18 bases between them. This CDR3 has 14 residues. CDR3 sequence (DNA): TGCGCCAGCAGCCACAGCCGGGCCGAGGGTTTGCAGTACTTC. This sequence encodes CASSHSRAEGLQYF.

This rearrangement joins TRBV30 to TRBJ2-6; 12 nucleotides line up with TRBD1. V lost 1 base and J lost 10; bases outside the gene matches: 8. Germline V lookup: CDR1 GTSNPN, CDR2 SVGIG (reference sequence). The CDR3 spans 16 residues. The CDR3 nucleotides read TGTGCCTGGAGTGGAGGGACAGGGGGCCCGCTAAACGTCCTGACTTTC. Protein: CAWSGGTGGPLNVLTF.

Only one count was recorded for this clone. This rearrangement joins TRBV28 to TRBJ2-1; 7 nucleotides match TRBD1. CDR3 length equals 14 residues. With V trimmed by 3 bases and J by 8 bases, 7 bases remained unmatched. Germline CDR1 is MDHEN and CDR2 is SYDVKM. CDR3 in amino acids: CASSLGDSRDEQFF. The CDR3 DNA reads TGTGCCAGCAGTTTGGGGGACAGTCGGGATGAGCAGTTCTTC.

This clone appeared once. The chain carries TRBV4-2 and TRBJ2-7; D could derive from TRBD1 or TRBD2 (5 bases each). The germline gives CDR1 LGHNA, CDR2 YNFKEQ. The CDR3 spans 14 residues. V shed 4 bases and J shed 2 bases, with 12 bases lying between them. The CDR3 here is CASSPGAATYEQYF. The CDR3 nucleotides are TGTGCCAGCAGCCCCGGGGCGGCTACCTACGAGCAGTACTTC.

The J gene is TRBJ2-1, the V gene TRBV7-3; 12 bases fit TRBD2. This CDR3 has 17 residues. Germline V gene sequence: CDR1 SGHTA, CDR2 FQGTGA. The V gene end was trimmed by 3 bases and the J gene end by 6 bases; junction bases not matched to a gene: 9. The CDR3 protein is CASSFWTSGAERNEQFF. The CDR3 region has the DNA TGTGCCAGCAGCTTCTGGACTAGCGGGGCTGAGCGCAATGAGCAGTTCTTC.

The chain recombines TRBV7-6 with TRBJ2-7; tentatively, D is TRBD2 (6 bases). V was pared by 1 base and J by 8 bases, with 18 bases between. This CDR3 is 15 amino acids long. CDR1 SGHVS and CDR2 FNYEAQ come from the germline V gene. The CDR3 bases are TGTGCCAGCAGCTTAGTCGCTAGCGATCCTACGAAGCAGTACTTC. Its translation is CASSLVASDPTKQYF.

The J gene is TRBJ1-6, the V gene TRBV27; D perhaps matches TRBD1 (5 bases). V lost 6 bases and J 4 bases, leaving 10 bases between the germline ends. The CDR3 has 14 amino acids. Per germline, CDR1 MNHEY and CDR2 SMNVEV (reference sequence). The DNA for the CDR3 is TGTGCCAGCAGATCCCAGGGTTATAATTCACCCCTCCACTTT. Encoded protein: CASRSQGYNSPLHF.

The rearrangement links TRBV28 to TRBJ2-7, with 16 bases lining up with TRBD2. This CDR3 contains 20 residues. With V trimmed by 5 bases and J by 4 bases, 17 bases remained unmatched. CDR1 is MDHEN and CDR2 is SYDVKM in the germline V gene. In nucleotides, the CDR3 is TGTGCCAGCAGTCTCCCGGGACTAGCGGGAGGGCCAACCAGAGAATACGAGCAGTACTTC. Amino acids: CASSLPGLAGGPTREYEQYF.

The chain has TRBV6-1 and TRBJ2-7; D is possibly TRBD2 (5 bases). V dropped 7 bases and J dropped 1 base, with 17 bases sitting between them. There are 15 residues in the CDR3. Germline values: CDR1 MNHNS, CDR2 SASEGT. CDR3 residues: CASKGRTGDSYEQYF. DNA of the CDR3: TGTGCCAGCAAGGGCAGGACTGGTGATTCCTACGAGCAGTACTTC.

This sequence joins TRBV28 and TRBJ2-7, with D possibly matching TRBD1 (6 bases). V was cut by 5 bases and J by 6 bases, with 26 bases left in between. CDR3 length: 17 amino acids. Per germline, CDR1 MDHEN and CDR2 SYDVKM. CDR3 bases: TGTGCCAGCAGTCATAACTCACAGGGTTCGGAGCTCGGCGAGCAGTACTTC. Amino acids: CASSHNSQGSELGEQYF. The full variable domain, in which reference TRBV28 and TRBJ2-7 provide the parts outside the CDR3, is DVKVTQSSRYLVKRTGEKVFLECVQDMDHENMFWYRQDPGLGLRLIYFSYDVKMKEKGDIPEGYSVSREKKERFSLILESASTNQTSMYLCASSHNSQGSELGEQYFGPGTRLTVT.

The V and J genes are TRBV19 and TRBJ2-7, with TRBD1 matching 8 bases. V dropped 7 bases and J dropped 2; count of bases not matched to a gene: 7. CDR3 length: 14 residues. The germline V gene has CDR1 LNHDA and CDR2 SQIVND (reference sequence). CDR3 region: CASKPGQEAYEQYF. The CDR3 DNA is TGTGCCAGTAAGCCGGGACAGGAGGCCTACGAGCAGTACTTC.

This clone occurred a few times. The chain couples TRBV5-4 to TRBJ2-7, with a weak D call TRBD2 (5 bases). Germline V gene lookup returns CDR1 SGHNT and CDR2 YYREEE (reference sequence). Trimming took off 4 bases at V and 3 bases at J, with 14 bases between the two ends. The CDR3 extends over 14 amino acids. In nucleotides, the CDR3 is TGTGCCAGCAGCCCACAGCGAGGGTACTACGAGCAGTACTTC. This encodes CASSPQRGYYEQYF.

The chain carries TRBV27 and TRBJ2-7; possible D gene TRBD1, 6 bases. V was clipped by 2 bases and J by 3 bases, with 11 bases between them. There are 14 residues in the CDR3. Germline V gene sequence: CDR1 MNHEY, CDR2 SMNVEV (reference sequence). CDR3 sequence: CASSLGGHIYEQYF. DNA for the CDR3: TGTGCCAGCAGTTTAGGGGGACACATCTACGAGCAGTACTTC.

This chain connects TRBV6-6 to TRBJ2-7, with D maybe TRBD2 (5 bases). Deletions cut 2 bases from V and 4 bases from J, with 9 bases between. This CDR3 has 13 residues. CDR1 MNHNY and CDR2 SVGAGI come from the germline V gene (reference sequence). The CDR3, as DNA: TGTGCCAGCAGTTACGGGCGAGGGTACGAGCAGTACTTC. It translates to CASSYGRGYEQYF.

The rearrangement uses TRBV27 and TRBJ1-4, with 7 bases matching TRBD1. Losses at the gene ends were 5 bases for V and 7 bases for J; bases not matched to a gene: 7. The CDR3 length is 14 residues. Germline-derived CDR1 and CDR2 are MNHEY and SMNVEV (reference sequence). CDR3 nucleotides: TGTGCCAGCAGTCAGTCCAGGGGGGGTGAAAAACTGTTTTTT. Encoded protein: CASSQSRGGEKLFF.

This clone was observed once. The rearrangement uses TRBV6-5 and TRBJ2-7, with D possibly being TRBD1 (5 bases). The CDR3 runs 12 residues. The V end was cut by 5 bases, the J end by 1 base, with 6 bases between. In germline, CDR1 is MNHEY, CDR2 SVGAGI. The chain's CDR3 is CASSPGSYEQYF. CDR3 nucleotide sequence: TGTGCCAGCAGTCCAGGGTCCTACGAGCAGTACTTC.

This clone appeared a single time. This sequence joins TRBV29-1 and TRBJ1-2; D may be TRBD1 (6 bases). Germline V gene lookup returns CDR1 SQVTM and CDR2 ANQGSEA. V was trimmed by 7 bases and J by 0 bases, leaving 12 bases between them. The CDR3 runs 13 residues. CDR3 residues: CSGGGGSNYGYTF. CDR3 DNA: TGCAGCGGCGGGGGCGGCTCTAACTATGGCTACACCTTC.